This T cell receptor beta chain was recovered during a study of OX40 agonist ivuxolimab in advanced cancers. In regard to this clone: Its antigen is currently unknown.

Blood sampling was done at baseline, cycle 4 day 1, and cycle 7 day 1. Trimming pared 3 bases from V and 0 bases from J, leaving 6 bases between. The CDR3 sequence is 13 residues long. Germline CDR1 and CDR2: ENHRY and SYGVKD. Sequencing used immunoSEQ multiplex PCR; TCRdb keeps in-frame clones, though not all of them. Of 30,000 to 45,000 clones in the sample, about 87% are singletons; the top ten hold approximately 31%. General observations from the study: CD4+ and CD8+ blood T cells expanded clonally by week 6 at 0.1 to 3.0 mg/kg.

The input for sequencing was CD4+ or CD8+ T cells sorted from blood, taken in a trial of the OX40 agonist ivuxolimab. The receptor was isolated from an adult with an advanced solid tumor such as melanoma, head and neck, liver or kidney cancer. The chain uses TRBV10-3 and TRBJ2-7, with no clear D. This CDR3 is CAISDKGSYEQYF. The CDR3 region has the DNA TGTGCCATCAGTGATAAGGGCTCCTACGAGCAGTACTTC.